A single count supports the clone carrying this T cell receptor (beta chain). This record comes from a study of PD-1 blockade in mismatch repair-deficient tumors. The table came from immunoSEQ multiplex PCR; TCRdb's copy has only in-frame clones and leaves some out. This repertoire shows around 130,000 clones, 85% to 90% found once; its top ten account for roughly 10%. Trimming took 3 bases from V and 3 from J; bases not matched to a gene: 10. The CDR3 totals 17 residues. Germline assignment: CDR1 LNHDA and CDR2 SQIVND (reference sequence). Sequencing used peripheral blood, obtained approximately 70 weeks after starting pembrolizumab. The chain couples TRBV19 to TRBJ1-5; 8 bases align to TRBD1. The sequence came from an adult with mismatch repair-deficient cancer. The CDR3 loop is CASSILSPGGLNQPQHF. The CDR3 DNA follows: TGTGCCAGTAGTATTCTCTCCCCAGGGGGCCTCAATCAGCCCCAGCATTTT.